The present entry profiles one T cell receptor (beta chain) with its context. Its antigen is unknown. One end of the junction varies from germline; a read error may be responsible. This sample stems from a study of early T cells in non-severe SARS-CoV-2 infection. Study-level findings and limits: Matching against VDJdb likely underestimated virus-specific expansions, favoring anti-spike CD8.

The library protocol tagged individual cDNA molecules with unique molecular identifiers. TCRdb reprocessed the 5' RACE reads via MiXCR and lists one record per CDR3 protein. The sample lists about 80,000 distinct CDR3 sequences; 9.5% to 13% were seen once. This TCR was sampled from an adult who was a healthcare worker with PCR-confirmed SARS-CoV-2 infection or an uninfected control (not recorded which). The source material was whole blood.

DNA of the CDR3: TGTGTCAGCAGCGAGGGACTTTTGGGAGACTATGGCTACACCTTC. It is translated as CVSSEGLLGDYGYTF. This sequence joins TRBV7-6 and TRBJ1-2, with a possible D match to TRBD1 (5 bases). Germline CDR1 SGHVS, CDR2 FNYEAQ. This CDR3 spans 15 amino acids.